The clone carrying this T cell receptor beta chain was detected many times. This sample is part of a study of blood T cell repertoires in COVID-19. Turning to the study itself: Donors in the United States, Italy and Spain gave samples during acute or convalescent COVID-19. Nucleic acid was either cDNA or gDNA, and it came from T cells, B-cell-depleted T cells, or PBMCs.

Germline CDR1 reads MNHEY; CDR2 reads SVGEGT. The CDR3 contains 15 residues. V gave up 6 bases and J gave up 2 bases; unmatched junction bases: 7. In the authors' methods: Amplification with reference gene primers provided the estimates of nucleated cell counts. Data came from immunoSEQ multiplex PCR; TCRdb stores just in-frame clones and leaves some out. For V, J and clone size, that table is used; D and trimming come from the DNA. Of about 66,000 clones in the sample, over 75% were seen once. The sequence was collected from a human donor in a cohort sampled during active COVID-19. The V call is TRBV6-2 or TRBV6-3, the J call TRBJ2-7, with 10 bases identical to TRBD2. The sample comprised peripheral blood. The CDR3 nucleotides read TGTGCCAGCAGCGACATAGGGACTAGCGCCTACGAGCAGTACTTC. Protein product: CASSDIGTSAYEQYF.